This TCR beta chain appears in the sequencing data of a study of response to subunit inactivated influenza vaccine. Broader study findings: The authors suggested that every seasonal influenza vaccination recruits few new T cells.

The V and J ends lost 0 bases and 6 bases, in that order; junction bases with no gene match: 6. CDR3 length: 15 residues. In germline, CDR1 is SGHRS, CDR2 YFSETQ. This clonotype appeared many times. Its specificity is not known. TCRdb reanalysed the RT-PCR reads using MiXCR and keeps one entry per CDR3 protein. The sample records some 520,000 distinct CDR3 sequences, approximately 15% being singletons. V is TRBV5-1 and J is TRBJ1-2; 9 bases line up with TRBD1. The sequences come from CD4+ T cells sorted from PBMCs, collected approximately 25 months after vaccination. The sequence was collected from a man aged 50 to 69 who received an inactivated influenza vaccine. This CDR3 is CASSLDRDREHGYTF. Here the CDR3 DNA reads TGCGCCAGCAGCTTGGACCGGGACAGGGAACATGGCTACACCTTC.